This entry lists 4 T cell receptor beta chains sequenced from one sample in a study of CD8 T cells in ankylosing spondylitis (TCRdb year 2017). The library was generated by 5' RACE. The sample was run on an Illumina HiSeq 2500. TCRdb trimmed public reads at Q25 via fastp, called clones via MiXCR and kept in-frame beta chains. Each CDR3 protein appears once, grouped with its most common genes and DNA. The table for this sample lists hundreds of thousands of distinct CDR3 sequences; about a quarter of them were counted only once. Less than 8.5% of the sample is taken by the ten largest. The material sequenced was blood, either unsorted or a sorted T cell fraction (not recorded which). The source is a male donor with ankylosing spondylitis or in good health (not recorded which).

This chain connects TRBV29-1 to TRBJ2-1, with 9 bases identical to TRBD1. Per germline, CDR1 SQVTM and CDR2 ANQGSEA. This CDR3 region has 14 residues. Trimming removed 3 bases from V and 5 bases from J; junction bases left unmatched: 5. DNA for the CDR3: TGCAGCGTTGATAACAGGGGGCGGAACAATGAGCAGTTCTTC. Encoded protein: CSVDNRGRNNEQFF.

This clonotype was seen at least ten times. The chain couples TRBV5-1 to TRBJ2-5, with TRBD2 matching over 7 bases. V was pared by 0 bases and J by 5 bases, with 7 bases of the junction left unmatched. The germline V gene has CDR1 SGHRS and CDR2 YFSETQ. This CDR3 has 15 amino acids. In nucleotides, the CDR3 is TGCGCCAGCAGCTTGGCCCCGGGACTATCTGAGACCCAGTACTTC. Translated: CASSLAPGLSETQYF.

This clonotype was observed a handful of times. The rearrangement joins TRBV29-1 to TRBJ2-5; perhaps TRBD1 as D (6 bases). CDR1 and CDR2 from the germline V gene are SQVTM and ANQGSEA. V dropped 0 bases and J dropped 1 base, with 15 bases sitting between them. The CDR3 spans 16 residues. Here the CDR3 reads CSVEDKRDILQETQYF. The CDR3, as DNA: TGCAGCGTTGAAGATAAAAGGGACATACTCCAAGAGACCCAGTACTTC.

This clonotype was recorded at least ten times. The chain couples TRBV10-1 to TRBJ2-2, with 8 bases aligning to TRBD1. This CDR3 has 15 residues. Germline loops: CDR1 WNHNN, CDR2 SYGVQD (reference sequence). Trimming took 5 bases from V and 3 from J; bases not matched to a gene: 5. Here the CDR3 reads CASSFRTGYTGELFF. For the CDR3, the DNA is TGCGCCAGCAGTTTTCGGACAGGGTACACCGGGGAGCTGTTTTTT.